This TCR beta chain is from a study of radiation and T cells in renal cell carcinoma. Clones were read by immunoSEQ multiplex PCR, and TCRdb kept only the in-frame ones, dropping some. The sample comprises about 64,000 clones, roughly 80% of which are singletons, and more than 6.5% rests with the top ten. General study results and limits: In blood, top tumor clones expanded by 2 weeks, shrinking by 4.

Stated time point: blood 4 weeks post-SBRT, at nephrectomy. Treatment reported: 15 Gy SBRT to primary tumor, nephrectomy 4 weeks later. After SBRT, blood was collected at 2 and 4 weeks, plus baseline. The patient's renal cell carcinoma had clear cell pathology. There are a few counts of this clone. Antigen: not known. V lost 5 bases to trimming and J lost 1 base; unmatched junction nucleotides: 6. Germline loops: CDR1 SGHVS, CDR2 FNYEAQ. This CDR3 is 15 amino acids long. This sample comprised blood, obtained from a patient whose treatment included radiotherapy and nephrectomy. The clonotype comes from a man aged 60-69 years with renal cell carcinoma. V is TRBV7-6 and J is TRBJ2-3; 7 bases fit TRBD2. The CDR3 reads CASSPPGGRTDTQYF. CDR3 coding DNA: TGTGCCAGCAGCCCCCCGGGGGGACGCACAGATACGCAGTATTTT.